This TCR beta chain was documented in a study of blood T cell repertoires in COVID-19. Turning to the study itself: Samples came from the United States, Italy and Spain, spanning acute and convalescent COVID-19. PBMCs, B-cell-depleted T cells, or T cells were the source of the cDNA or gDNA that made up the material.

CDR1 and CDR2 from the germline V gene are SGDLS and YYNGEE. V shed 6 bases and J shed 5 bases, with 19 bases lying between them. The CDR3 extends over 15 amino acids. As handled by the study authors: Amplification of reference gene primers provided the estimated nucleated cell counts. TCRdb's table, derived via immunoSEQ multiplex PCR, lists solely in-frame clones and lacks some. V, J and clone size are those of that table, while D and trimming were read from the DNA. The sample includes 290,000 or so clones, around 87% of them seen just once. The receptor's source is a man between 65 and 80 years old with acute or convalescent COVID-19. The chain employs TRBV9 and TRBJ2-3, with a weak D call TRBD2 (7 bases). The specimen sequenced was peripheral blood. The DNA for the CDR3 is TGTGCCAGCACCCCTCTGGGGGGGCTTAAAGATACGCAGTATTTT. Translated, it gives CASTPLGGLKDTQYF.